The present T cell receptor beta chain was sequenced within a study of blood T cell repertoires in COVID-19. For the study at large: There were acute and convalescent COVID-19 samples, and they came from the United States, Italy and Spain.

Method: immunoSEQ multiplex PCR; TCRdb's copy keeps in-frame clones and lacks some. The repertoire includes over 200,000 clones, 75% to 90% of them detected once, and approximately 5.4% sits in the top ten. CDR1 and CDR2 from the germline V gene are SGHRS and YFSETQ. V was shortened by 2 bases and J by 7 bases, with 9 bases between the two germline ends. The CDR3 length is 12 residues. The TCR comes from a human donor in a cohort sampled during active COVID-19. Sample: peripheral blood. The rearrangement joins TRBV5-1 to TRBJ1-2; D gene uncertain. CDR3 sequence: CASSLTTGGYTF. DNA of the CDR3: TGCGCCAGCAGCTTAACCACCGGTGGCTACACCTTC.